These T cell receptor beta chains were read from a single sample in a study of cytomegalovirus exposure and HLA in healthy donors. The data were produced by immunoSEQ multiplex PCR, yet TCRdb's version contains in-frame clones alone and is incomplete. This table has approximately 140,000 clones, approximately 85% appearing once. The sample consisted of PBMCs. Every receptor here comes from a woman aged 25 to 39 in good health and CMV-seronegative. The conserved cysteine and the conserved F or W are not part of the CDR3 here. The D gene is left open where the match is weak. Some rows have no size entry. The others give once, few or many, or a class for an expanded clone.

CDR3: ASSLNRGAYEQY
V: TRBV27
size: -
J: TRBJ2-7
D: TRBD1

CDR3: ASSITGTYGYT
V: TRBV9
size: -
J: TRBJ1-2
D: -

CDR3: ASRPGTGNSYNSPLH
V: TRBV13
size: -
J: TRBJ1-6
D: TRBD1

CDR3: ASSSASDRRSSGNTIY
V: TRBV5-4
size: -
J: TRBJ1-3
D: -

CDR3: ASRKQRGGSAANEKLF
V: TRBV5-1
size: once
J: TRBJ1-4
D: -

CDR3: ASSTETTYNSPLH
V: TRBV5-6
size: -
J: TRBJ1-6
D: -

CDR3: ASSVLTGGGTEAF
V: TRBV19
size: -
J: TRBJ1-1
D: -

CDR3: AISETPQMPQH
V: TRBV10-3
size: -
J: TRBJ1-5
D: -

CDR3: ASSPRQGEGYT
V: TRBV9
size: -
J: TRBJ1-2
D: TRBD1

CDR3: ASSAQQGFYGYT
V: TRBV14
size: -
J: TRBJ1-2
D: TRBD1

CDR3: ASSPRLAGVTGELF
V: TRBV9
size: once
J: TRBJ2-2
D: TRBD2

CDR3: ASSFGQVYEQY
V: TRBV5-6
size: -
J: TRBJ2-7
D: -

CDR3: ASNKGQIDQPQH
V: TRBV6-6
size: once
J: TRBJ1-5
D: -

CDR3: ASSLAYEQY
V: TRBV18
size: -
J: TRBJ2-7
D: -

CDR3: ASSVGGGAFNEQF
V: TRBV9
size: -
J: TRBJ2-1
D: -

CDR3: ASREQRNTEAF
V: TRBV6-5
size: -
J: TRBJ1-1
D: -

CDR3: ASSIGTSGDSYEQY
V: TRBV27
size: -
J: TRBJ2-7
D: TRBD2

CDR3: ASSSSGGALGTQY
V: TRBV7-3
size: -
J: TRBJ2-3
D: TRBD2

CDR3: ASSYEGRRREKLF
V: TRBV6-5
size: -
J: TRBJ1-4
D: -

CDR3: ASSPRGTGELF
V: TRBV27
size: -
J: TRBJ2-2
D: TRBD1

CDR3: ASSQDPQGADEQF
V: TRBV4-1
size: -
J: TRBJ2-1
D: TRBD1

CDR3: ASSPRMPPNEQF
V: TRBV5-4
size: -
J: TRBJ2-1
D: -

CDR3: ASSTRTGGDTEAF
V: TRBV5-1
size: -
J: TRBJ1-1
D: TRBD1

CDR3: ASSSIQRWDSGSYTQY
V: TRBV28
size: -
J: TRBJ2-3
D: -

CDR3: ASSITSGSGGETQY
V: TRBV7-2
size: -
J: TRBJ2-5
D: TRBD2

CDR3: ASSLAPTGTGELF
V: TRBV5-1
size: -
J: TRBJ2-2
D: -

CDR3: ASSHEGGDYGYT
V: TRBV5-4
size: -
J: TRBJ1-2
D: -

CDR3: ASSPTGTSGGKETQY
V: TRBV7-2
size: -
J: TRBJ2-5
D: TRBD2

CDR3: RMKGGTEAF
V: TRBV20-1
size: -
J: TRBJ1-1
D: -

CDR3: ASSYRVDRDSPLH
V: TRBV6-6
size: -
J: TRBJ1-6
D: TRBD1

CDR3: ASKLAGIVGEQY
V: TRBV27
size: -
J: TRBJ2-7
D: -

CDR3: ASSSGQNYGYT
V: TRBV7-9
size: once
J: TRBJ1-2
D: TRBD1

CDR3: ASSPNPNRVSPLH
V: TRBV9
size: few
J: TRBJ1-6
D: -

CDR3: ASSQGAGNSPLH
V: TRBV4-2
size: -
J: TRBJ1-6
D: TRBD1

CDR3: ASSQRQAWTYGYT
V: TRBV6-1
size: -
J: TRBJ1-2
D: -

CDR3: ASSSLTGTGGHEQY
V: TRBV7-8
size: -
J: TRBJ2-7
D: TRBD1